This T cell receptor beta chain was identified in a study of beta chain features in type 1 diabetes. Whole-study context: The study examined about 100 million sorted cells across all samples.

This clone appeared a single time. There was one heparinised blood draw per donor, averaging about 120 mL. Each of the CD4+ naive, central memory, regulatory and stem cell-like memory populations was sorted via CD45RO/CCR7/CD25/CD127/CD95/CD27. J lost 4 bases, V lost 3 bases, and 10 bases had no gene match. This CDR3 has 16 amino acids. Per germline, CDR1 SGHRS and CDR2 YFSETQ. Expressed TCRB transcripts were sequenced because the entire RNA isolate underwent reverse transcription. This table comes from immunoSEQ multiplex PCR, and its TCRdb copy is limited to in-frame clones, with some not included. The table includes about 340,000 clones, under 8.5% detected once.

The TCR sequence derives from a woman younger than 30 in good health. The chain couples TRBV5-1 to TRBJ2-3; 8 positions agree with TRBD2. The source material was central memory CD4+ T cells from blood. The CDR3 region is CASSWASGGGADTQYF. The CDR3 coding sequence is TGCGCCAGCAGCTGGGCCAGCGGGGGCGGTGCAGATACGCAGTATTTT. Drawing the rest from reference TRBV5-1 and TRBJ2-3, the complete variable domain is KAGVTQTPRYLIKTRGQQVTLSCSPISGHRSVSWYQQTPGQGLQFLFEYFSETQRNKGNFPGRFSGRQFSNSRSEMNVSTLELGDSALYLCASSWASGGGADTQYFGPGTRLTVL.